This record covers a single TCR beta chain. Reverse transcription used about 0.5 to 1 ug RNA and random hexamers. Amplification of TCR beta CDR3 across 54 Vbeta and 13 Jbeta was performed with immunoSEQ multiplex PCR. Each CDR3 protein is one row after TCRdb ran MiXCR on the immunoSEQ multiplex PCR reads. The table lists around 180,000 distinct CDR3 sequences, approximately 95% of them singletons, with 0.093% in the top ten. CDR1 and CDR2 (germline): SGHRS, YFSETQ. This CDR3 contains 12 residues. V lost 4 bases to trimming and J lost 4 bases, with 8 bases between them. Those who served as multiple sclerosis controls were treatment-naive patients with stable or active relapsing-remitting disease. The record originates from a study of CD8 T cells in Susac syndrome.

The receptor was isolated from a human donor with multiple sclerosis. This chain joins TRBV5-1 and TRBJ2-5; D remains unclear. The material sequenced was CD4+ T cells from PBMCs. The CDR3 loop reads CASSTGTETQYF. As DNA, the CDR3 is TGCGCCAGCAGCACTGGAACAGAGACCCAGTACTTC. Combining the CDR3 with reference TRBV5-1 and TRBJ2-5 gives the whole variable domain KAGVTQTPRYLIKTRGQQVTLSCSPISGHRSVSWYQQTPGQGLQFLFEYFSETQRNKGNFPGRFSGRQFSNSRSEMNVSTLELGDSALYLCASSTGTETQYFGPGTRLLVL.